The sequence of this TCR beta chain was determined in a study of blood T cell repertoires in COVID-19. Study-level background: Acute and convalescent COVID-19 samples came from the United States, Italy and Spain. The analysed material was cDNA or gDNA that came from T cells, B-cell-depleted T cells, or PBMCs.

Germline CDR1 reads LNHDA; CDR2 reads SQIVND (reference sequence). The CDR3 sequence is 15 residues long. Unmatched junction bases numbered 6, after V lost 4 bases and J lost 3 bases. Per the study methods: Estimation of nucleated cell counts relied on the amplification of reference gene primers. The assay was immunoSEQ multiplex PCR, and TCRdb's table has in-frame clones only and misses some. V, J and clone size are taken as reported in that table, and D and trimming were inferred from the DNA itself. The sample shows approximately 90,000 clones, 75% to 90% of them seen only once. The sample consisted of peripheral blood. J is TRBJ1-5 and V is TRBV19; 7 nucleotides agree with TRBD1. The source is a man aged 80 or over with active or convalescent COVID-19. The CDR3 coding sequence is TGTGCCAGTAGTACAGGGGGGTGGGCCAATCAGCCCCAGCATTTT. This encodes CASSTGGWANQPQHF.